The T cell receptor beta chain described here comes from a study of T cell responses to AZD1222 COVID-19 vaccine. Study-level results: Spike was spanned by vaccine-associated CD4 TCRs, with dominance at 160-218 and 743-854. Donors in the cohort were predominantly white British and more often female, and clonal diversity was possibly underestimated. As reported, nearly half of all spike-specific TCRs target variant regions that are unmutated.

Assay: immunoSEQ multiplex PCR; the TCRdb copy retains only in-frame clones and omits some. Here the sample spans roughly 150,000 clones, over 75% being singletons. The CDR3 extends over 14 amino acids. The V segment lost 1 base and the J segment 7 bases; nucleotides outside the gene matches: 8. CDR1 and CDR2 from the germline V gene are GTSNPN and SVGIG (reference sequence). Points on this clone: Its antigen is unknown.

The sequence was collected from an adult in good health. Source: peripheral blood, taken on day 0 of AZD1222 vaccination. The V gene is TRBV30, the J gene TRBJ2-5; 8 bases line up with TRBD1. Here the CDR3 reads CAWSGQGRFGTQYF. The CDR3, as DNA: TGTGCCTGGAGTGGACAGGGGCGGTTTGGGACCCAGTACTTC.